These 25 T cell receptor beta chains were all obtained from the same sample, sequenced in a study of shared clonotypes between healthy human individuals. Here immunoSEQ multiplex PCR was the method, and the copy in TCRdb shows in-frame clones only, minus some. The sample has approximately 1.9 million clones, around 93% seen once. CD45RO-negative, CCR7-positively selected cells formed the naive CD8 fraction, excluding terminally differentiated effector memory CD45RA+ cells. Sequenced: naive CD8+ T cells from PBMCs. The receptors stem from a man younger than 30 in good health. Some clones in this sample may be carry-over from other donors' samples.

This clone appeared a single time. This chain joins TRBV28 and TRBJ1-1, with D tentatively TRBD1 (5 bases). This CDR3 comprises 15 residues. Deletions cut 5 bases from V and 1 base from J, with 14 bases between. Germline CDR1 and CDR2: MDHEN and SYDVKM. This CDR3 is CASSTKGRWNTEAFF. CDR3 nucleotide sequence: TGTGCCAGCAGTACCAAGGGACGTTGGAACACTGAAGCTTTCTTT.

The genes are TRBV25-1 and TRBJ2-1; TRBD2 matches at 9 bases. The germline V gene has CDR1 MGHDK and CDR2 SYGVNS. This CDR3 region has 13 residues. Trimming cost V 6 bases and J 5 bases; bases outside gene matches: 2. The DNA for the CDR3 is TGTGCCAGCAGCCAGCGGGGGGACAATGAGCAGTTCTTC. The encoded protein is CASSQRGDNEQFF.

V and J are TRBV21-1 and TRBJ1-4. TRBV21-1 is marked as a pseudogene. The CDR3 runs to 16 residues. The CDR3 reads CASSKARGQGFEKLFF. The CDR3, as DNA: TGTGCCAGCAGCAAAGCCAGAGGGCAGGGTTTCGAAAAACTGTTTTTT.

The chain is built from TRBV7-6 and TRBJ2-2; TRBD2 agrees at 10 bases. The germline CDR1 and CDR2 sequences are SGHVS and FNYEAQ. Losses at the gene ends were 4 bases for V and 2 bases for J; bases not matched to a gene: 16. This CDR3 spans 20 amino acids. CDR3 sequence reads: CASSSRNTPGLATNTGELFF. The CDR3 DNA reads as TGTGCCAGCAGCTCGCGTAATACTCCGGGACTAGCGACAAACACCGGGGAGCTGTTTTTT.

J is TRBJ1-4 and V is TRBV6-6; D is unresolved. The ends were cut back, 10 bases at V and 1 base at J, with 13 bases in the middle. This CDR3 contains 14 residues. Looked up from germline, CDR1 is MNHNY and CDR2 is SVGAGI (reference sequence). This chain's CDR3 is CATNARETNEKLFF. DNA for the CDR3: TGTGCCACTAATGCTAGGGAAACTAATGAAAAACTGTTTTTT.

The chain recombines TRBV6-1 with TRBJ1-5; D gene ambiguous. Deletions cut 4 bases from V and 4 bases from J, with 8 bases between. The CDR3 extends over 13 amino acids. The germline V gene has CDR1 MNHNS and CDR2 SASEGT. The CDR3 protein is CASSVWENQPQHF. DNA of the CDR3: TGTGCCAGCAGTGTATGGGAAAATCAGCCCCAGCATTTT.

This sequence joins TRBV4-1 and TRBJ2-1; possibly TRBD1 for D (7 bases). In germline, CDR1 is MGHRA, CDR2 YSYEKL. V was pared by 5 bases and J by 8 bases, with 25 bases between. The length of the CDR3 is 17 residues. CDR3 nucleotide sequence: TGCGCCAGCAGCACCCGACAGGGCCGCACTAGCACCGATGAGCAGTTCTTC. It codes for CASSTRQGRTSTDEQFF.

The CDR3 DNA sequence: TGTGCCAGCAGTTTAACGGGGTACAGCTATGGCTACACCTTC. It yields the protein CASSLTGYSYGYTF. The chain links TRBV28 to TRBJ1-2, with D uncertain. Trimming cost V 2 bases and J 4 bases, with 11 bases left between them. Germline V gene data show CDR1 as MDHEN and CDR2 as SYDVKM. The CDR3 is 14 residues long.

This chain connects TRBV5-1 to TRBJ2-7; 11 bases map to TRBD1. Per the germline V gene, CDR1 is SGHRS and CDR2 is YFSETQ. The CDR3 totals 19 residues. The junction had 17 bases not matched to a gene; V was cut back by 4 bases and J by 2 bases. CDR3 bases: TGCGCCAGCAGCCCGGGACAGGGGGGAGCGGATCCATTTCCCTACGAGCAGTACTTC. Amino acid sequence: CASSPGQGGADPFPYEQYF.

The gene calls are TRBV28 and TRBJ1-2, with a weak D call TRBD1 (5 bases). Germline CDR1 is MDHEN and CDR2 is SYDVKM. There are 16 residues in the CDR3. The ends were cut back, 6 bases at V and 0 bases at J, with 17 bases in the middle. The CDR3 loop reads CASSYQRGLTNYGYTF. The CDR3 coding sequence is TGTGCCAGCAGCTACCAAAGGGGCCTTACTAACTATGGCTACACCTTC.

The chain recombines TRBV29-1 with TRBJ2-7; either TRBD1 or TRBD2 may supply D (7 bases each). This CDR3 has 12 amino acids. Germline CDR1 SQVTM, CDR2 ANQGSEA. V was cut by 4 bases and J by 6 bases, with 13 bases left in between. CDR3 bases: TGCAGCGTTGCAGGGGGGGCCGGCGAGCAGTACTTC. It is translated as CSVAGGAGEQYF.

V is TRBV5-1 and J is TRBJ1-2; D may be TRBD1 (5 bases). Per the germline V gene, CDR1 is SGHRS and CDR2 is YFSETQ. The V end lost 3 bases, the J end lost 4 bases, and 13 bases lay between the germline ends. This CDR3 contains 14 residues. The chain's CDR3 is CASSSGTDPYGYTF. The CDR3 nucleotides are TGCGCCAGCAGCTCAGGGACGGACCCCTATGGCTACACCTTC.

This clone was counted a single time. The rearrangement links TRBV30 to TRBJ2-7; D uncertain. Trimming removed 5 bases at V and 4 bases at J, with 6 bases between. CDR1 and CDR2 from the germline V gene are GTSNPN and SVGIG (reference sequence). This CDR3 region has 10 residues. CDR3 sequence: CAWEGYEQYF. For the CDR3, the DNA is TGTGCCTGGGAAGGATACGAGCAGTACTTC.

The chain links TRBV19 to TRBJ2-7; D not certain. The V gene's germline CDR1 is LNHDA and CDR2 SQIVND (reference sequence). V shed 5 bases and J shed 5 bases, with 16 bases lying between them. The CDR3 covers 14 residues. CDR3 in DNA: TGTGCCAGTAGTGCCAAAGTGACAATCCACGAGCAGTACTTC. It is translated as CASSAKVTIHEQYF.

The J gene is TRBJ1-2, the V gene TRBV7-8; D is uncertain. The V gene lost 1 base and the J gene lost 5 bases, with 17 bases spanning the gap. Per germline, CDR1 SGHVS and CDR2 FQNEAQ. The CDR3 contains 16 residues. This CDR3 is CASSLVRRPDAYGYTF. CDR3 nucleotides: TGTGCCAGCAGCTTAGTGCGGCGGCCCGACGCGTATGGCTACACCTTC.

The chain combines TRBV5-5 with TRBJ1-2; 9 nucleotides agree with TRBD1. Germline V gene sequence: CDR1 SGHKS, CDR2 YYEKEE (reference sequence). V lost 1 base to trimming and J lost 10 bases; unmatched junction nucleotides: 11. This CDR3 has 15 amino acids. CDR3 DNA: TGTGCCAGCAGCTTGACAGGGGGCGCAGGTCTGGACTACACCTTC. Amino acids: CASSLTGGAGLDYTF.

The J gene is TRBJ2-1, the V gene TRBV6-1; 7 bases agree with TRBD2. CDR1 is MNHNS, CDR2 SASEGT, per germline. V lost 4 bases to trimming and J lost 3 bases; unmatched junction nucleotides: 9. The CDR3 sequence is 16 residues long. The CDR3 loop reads CASSGLWSGIYNEQFF. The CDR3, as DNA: TGTGCCAGCAGTGGGCTGTGGAGCGGGATCTACAATGAGCAGTTCTTC.

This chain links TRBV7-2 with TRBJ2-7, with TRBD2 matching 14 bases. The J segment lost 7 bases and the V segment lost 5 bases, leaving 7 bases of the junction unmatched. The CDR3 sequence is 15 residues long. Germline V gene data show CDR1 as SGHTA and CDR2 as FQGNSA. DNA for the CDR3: TGTGCCAGCAGCCGACTAGCGGGAGGGTCGGAAGAGCAGTACTTC. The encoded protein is CASSRLAGGSEEQYF.

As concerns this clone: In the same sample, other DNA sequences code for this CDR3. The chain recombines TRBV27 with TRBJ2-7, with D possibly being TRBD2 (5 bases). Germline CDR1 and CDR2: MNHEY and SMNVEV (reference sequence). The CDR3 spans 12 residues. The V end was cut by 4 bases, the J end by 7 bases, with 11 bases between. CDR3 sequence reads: CASSSPSGEQYF. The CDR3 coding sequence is TGTGCCAGCAGTTCCCCGTCGGGAGAGCAGTACTTC.

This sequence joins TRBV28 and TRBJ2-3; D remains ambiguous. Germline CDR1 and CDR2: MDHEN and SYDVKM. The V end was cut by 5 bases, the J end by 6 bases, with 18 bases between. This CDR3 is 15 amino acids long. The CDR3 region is CASSGEEKAPDTQYF. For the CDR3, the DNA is TGTGCCAGCAGTGGGGAAGAGAAGGCCCCGGATACGCAGTATTTT.

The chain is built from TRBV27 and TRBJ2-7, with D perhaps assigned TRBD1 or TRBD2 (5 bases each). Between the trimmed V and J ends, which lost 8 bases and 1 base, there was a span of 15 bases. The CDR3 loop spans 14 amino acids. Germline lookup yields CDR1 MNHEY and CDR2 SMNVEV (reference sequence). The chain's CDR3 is CASEDTGTSYEQYF. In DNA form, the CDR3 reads TGTGCCAGCGAGGACACGGGAACTTCCTACGAGCAGTACTTC.

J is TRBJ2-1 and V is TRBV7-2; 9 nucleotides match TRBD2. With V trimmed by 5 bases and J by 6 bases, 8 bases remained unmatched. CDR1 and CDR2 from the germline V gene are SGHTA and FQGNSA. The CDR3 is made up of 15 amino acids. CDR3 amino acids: CASSALAGLGNEQFF. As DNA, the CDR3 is TGTGCCAGCAGCGCACTAGCGGGCCTGGGCAATGAGCAGTTCTTC.

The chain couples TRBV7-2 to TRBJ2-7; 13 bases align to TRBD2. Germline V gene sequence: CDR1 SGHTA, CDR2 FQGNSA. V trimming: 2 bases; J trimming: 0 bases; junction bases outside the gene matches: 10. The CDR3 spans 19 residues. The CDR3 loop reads CASSLRGLAGVSFSYEQYF. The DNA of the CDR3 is TGTGCCAGCAGCTTACGAGGACTAGCGGGAGTTTCCTTCTCCTACGAGCAGTACTTC. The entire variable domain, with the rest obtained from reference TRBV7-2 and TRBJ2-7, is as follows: GAGVSQSPSNKVTEKGKDVELRCDPISGHTALYWYRQSLGQGLEFLIYFQGNSAPDKSGLPSDRFSAERTGGSVSTLTIQRTQQEDSAVYLCASSLRGLAGVSFSYEQYFGPGTRLTVT.

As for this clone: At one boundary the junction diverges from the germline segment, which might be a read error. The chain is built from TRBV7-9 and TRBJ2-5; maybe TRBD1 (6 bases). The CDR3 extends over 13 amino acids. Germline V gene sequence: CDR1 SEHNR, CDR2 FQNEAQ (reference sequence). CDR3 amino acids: CASRLGQKATQYF. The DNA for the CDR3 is TGTGCCAGCAGATTAGGACAGAAGGCGACCCAGTACTTC. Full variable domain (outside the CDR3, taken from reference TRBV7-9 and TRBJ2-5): DTGVSQNPRHKITKRGQNVTFRCDPISEHNRLYWYRQTLGQGPEFLTYFQNEAQLEKSRLLSDRFSAERPKGSFSTLEIQRTEQGDSAMYLCASRLGQKATQYFGPGTRLLVL.

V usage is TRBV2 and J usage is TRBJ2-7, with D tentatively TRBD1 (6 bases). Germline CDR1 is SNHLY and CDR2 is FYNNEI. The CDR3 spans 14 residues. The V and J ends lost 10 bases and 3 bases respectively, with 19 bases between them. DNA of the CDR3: TGTGCCACCTCTGCCGTAGGGGGATTCTACGAGCAGTACTTC. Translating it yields CATSAVGGFYEQYF.